This TCR beta chain appears in the sequencing data of a study of T cell repertoires in cytomegalovirus infection. Study as a whole: An indication of both CMV infection and matching HLA type came from public TCR beta signatures.

Germline assignment: CDR1 SGHDN and CDR2 FVKESK. With 4 bases removed from V and 0 bases from J, the gap between germline ends came to 6 bases. The CDR3 consists of 13 residues. TCRdb redid the calling of the reads with MiXCR, one entry per CDR3 protein. This table holds 300,000 or so distinct CDR3 sequences, around 9.6% found once. The V and J genes are TRBV14 and TRBJ1-2, with no clear D. The TCR comes from a human donor in good health (CMV status not recorded). Some clones in this sample may be carry-over from other donors' samples. The sequenced sample consisted of PBMCs. The CDR3 nucleotides are TGTGCCAGCAGCCCGGCCTCTAACTATGGCTACACCTTC. Residues: CASSPASNYGYTF.